Each of the 9 T cell receptor beta chains below was sequenced from the same sample in a study of neurological immune-mediated disorders. A single record per CDR3 protein comes from TCRdb applying MiXCR to the 5' RACE reads. Of over 75,000 distinct CDR3 sequences in the sample, nearly 6% were seen once. Time point reported: longitudinal time-point 2. Material for sequencing was PBMCs. Receptor source: a woman in her sixties with multiple sclerosis.

At least ten counts were recorded for this clonotype. The chain employs TRBV7-2 and TRBJ2-2; no clear D. Looked up from germline, CDR1 is SGHTA and CDR2 is FQGNSA. V lost 5 bases and J lost 1, with 11 bases in between. This CDR3 has 15 residues. The CDR3 DNA reads as TGTGCCAGCAGCACCGACACCTTGAACACCGGGGAGCTGTTTTTT. It is translated as CASSTDTLNTGELFF. Filled out from reference TRBV7-2 and TRBJ2-2, the complete variable domain reads GAGVSQSPSNKVTEKGKDVELRCDPISGHTALYWYRQSLGQGLEFLIYFQGNSAPDKSGLPSDRFSAERTGGSVSTLTIQRTQQEDSAVYLCASSTDTLNTGELFFGEGSRLTVL.

This chain connects TRBV6-2 or TRBV6-3 to TRBJ2-3; 9 nucleotides agree with TRBD1. Unmatched junction bases numbered 3, after V lost 4 bases and J lost 4 bases. Germline CDR1 is MNHEY and CDR2 is SVGEGT. The CDR3 totals 14 residues. Here the CDR3 DNA reads TGTGCCAGCAGTTTAACAGGGGGCGCAGATACGCAGTATTTT. This translates into CASSLTGGADTQYF.

This clonotype has ten or more counts. V is TRBV5-1 and J is TRBJ2-1, with 8 bases identical to TRBD1. The germline V gene encodes CDR1 SGHRS and CDR2 YFSETQ. The CDR3 spans 14 residues. Trimming removed 0 bases from V and 6 bases from J; junction bases left unmatched: 2. The chain's CDR3 is CASSLVQGGNEQFF. CDR3 DNA: TGCGCCAGCAGCTTGGTACAGGGGGGCAATGAGCAGTTCTTC.

Ten or more counts support this clonotype. The rearrangement links TRBV9 to TRBJ2-7, with 8 bases identical to TRBD2. After removal of 4 bases from V and 6 bases from J, the junction contained 12 bases not matched to a gene. Per the germline V gene, CDR1 is SGDLS and CDR2 is YYNGEE. CDR3 length: 15 residues. DNA of the CDR3: TGTGCCAGCAGCCCGGGGGGGCAGACCAACGGCGAGCAGTACTTC. Its protein product is CASSPGGQTNGEQYF.

This clonotype was detected many times. CDR3 residues: CASHSWEGYGYTF. The DNA for the CDR3 is TGTGCCAGCCATAGTTGGGAAGGGTATGGCTACACCTTC. The V gene is TRBV27, the J gene TRBJ1-2; D unclear. V lost 8 bases and J 5 bases, leaving 15 bases between the germline ends. CDR3 length: 13 amino acids. From germline, CDR1 is MNHEY and CDR2 SMNVEV (reference sequence).

This clonotype occurred many times. The rearrangement links TRBV7-8 to TRBJ1-3; 9 nucleotides match TRBD1. This CDR3 is 17 amino acids long. Germline loops: CDR1 SGHVS, CDR2 FQNEAQ. Losses at the gene ends were 5 bases for V and 0 bases for J; bases not matched to a gene: 8. The CDR3 DNA is TGTGCCAGCAGCACGCGAAAGACAGGGGGCTCTGGAAACACCATATATTTT. Translated: CASSTRKTGGSGNTIYF.

This clonotype was observed many times. The V gene is TRBV20-1, the J gene TRBJ1-5; D not resolved. The CDR3 totals 15 residues. Per germline, CDR1 DFQATT and CDR2 SNEGSKA (reference sequence). Trimming removed 1 base from V and 1 base from J, with 11 bases in between. The CDR3 here is CSARVASRSNQPQHF. For the CDR3, the DNA is TGCAGTGCTAGAGTCGCCTCAAGAAGCAATCAGCCCCAGCATTTT.

Many counts were recorded for this clonotype. The rearrangement links TRBV5-1 to TRBJ1-1, with D maybe TRBD1 (5 bases). The CDR3 sequence is 14 residues long. The V end lost 4 bases, the J end lost 4 bases, and 14 bases lay between the germline ends. Germline-derived CDR1 and CDR2 are SGHRS and YFSETQ. CDR3 sequence (DNA): TGCGCCAGCAGCCTCCAGGGAGGTAGCACTGAAGCTTTCTTT. Amino acid sequence: CASSLQGGSTEAFF.

The table lists this clonotype with many counts. The J gene is TRBJ1-2, the V gene TRBV5-1; D unresolved. Trimming took 5 bases from V and 5 from J, leaving 25 bases between them. Germline loops: CDR1 SGHRS, CDR2 YFSETQ. CDR3 length: 17 amino acids. The CDR3 is CASRPQPPAGLGYGYTF. For the CDR3, the DNA is TGCGCCAGCAGACCCCAGCCGCCGGCAGGCCTGGGATATGGCTACACCTTC.